This T cell receptor beta chain is drawn from a study of blood T cell repertoires in COVID-19. Sequenced by immunoSEQ multiplex PCR; TCRdb stores in-frame clones only, minus some. The sample holds roughly 410,000 clones, around 91% seen once. Per the germline V gene, CDR1 is MNHEY and CDR2 is SVGAGI. This CDR3 is built from 15 residues. Trimming cost V 1 base and J 2 bases, with 8 bases left between them. The sample consisted of peripheral blood. The chain couples TRBV6-5 to TRBJ1-4, with D hard to call. This receptor was identified in a woman aged 40 to 50 with COVID-19, enrolled during active disease. The CDR3 reads CASSYYSGTNEKLFF. CDR3 nucleotides: TGTGCCAGCAGTTACTATTCCGGGACTAATGAAAAACTGTTTTTT.